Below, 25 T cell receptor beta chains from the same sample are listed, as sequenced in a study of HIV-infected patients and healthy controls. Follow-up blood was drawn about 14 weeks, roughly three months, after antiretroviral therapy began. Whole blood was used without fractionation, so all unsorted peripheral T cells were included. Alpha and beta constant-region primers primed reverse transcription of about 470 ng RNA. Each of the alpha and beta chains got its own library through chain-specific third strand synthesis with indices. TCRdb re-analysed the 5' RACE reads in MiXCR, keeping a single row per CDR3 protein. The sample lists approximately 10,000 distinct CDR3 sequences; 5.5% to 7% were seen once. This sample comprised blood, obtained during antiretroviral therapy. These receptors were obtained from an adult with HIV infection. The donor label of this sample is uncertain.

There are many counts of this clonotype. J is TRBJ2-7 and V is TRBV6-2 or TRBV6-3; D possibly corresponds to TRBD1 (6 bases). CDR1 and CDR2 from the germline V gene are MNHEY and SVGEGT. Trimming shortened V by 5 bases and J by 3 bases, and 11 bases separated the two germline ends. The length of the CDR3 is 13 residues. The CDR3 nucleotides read TGTGCCAGCAGTGAAGGGGGAATCTACGAGCAGTACTTC. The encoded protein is CASSEGGIYEQYF.

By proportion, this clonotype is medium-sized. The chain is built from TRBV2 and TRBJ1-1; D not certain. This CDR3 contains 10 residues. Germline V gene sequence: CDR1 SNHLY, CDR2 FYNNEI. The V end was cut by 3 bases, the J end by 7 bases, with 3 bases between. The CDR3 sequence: CASSDGEAFF. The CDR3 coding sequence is TGTGCCAGCAGTGACGGTGAAGCTTTCTTT.

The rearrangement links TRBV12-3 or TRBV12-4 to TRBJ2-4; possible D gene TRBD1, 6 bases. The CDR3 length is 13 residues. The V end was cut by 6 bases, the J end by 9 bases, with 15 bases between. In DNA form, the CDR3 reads TGTGCCAGCAGGGAACAGGGAATCGGCATTCAGTACTTC. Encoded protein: CASREQGIGIQYF.

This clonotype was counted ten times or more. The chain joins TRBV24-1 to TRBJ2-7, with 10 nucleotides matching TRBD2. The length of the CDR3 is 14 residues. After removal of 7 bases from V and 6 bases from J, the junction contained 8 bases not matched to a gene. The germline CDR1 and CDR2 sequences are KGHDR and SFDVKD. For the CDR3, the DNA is TGTGCCACCAGCGGACCGGGACTAGCGACCGAGCAGTACTTC. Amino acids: CATSGPGLATEQYF.

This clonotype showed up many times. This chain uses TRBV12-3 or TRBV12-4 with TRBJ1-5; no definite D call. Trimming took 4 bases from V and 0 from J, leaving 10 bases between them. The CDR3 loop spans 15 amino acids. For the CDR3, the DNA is TGTGCCAGCAGTTCCAGCTCGAATAGCAATCAGCCCCAGCATTTT. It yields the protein CASSSSSNSNQPQHF.

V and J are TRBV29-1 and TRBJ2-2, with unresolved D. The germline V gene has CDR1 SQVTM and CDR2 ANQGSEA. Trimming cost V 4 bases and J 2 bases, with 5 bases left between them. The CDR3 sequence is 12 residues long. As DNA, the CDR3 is TGCAGCGTTGTCGGCAACACCGGGGAGCTGTTTTTT. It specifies CSVVGNTGELFF.

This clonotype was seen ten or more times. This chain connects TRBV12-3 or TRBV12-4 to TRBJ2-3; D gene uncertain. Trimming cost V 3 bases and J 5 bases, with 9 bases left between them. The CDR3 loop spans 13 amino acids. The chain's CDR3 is CASSFVIEDTQYF. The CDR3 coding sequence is TGTGCCAGCAGTTTCGTAATAGAAGATACGCAGTATTTT.

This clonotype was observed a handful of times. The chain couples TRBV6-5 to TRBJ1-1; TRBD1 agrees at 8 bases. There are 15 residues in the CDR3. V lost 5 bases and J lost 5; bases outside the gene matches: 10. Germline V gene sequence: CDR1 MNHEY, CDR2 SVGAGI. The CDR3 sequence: CASSPGWQGATEAFF. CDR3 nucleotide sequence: TGTGCCAGCAGTCCCGGCTGGCAGGGGGCAACTGAAGCTTTCTTT.

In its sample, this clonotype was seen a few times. CDR3 nucleotide sequence: TGTGCCAGCAGCTTGTTTCCCAATGAGCAGTTCTTC. Amino acids: CASSLFPNEQFF. The chain recombines TRBV7-9 with TRBJ2-1; D call uncertain. The germline V gene has CDR1 SEHNR and CDR2 FQNEAQ (reference sequence). The CDR3 is 12 amino acids. Trimming took 3 bases from V and 6 from J, leaving 6 bases between them. Together with reference TRBV7-9 and TRBJ2-1, the CDR3 gives the full variable domain: DTGVSQNPRHKITKRGQNVTFRCDPISEHNRLYWYRQTLGQGPEFLTYFQNEAQLEKSRLLSDRFSAERPKGSFSTLEIQRTEQGDSAMYLCASSLFPNEQFFGPGTRLTVL.

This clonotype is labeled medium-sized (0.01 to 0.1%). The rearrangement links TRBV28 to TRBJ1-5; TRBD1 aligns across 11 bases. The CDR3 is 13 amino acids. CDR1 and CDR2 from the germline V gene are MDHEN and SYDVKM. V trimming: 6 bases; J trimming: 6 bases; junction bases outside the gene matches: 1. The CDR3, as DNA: TGTGCCAGCAGAGGGACAGGGGGTCAGCCCCAGCATTTT. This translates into CASRGTGGQPQHF.

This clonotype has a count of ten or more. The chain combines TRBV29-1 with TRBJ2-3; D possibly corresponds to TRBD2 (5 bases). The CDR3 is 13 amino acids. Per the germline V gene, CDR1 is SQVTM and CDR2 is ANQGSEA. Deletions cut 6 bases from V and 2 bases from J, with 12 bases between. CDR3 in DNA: TGCAGCGTCTCTGGAGCGGCCACAGATACGCAGTATTTT. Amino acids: CSVSGAATDTQYF.

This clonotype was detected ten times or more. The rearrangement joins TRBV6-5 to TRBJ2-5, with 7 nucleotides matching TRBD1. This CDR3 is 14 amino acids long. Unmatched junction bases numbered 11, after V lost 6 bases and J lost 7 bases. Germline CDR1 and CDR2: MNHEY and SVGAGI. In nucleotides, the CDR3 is TGTGCCAGCAGACGGGGACAGCCACCGGGGACCCAGTACTTC. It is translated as CASRRGQPPGTQYF.

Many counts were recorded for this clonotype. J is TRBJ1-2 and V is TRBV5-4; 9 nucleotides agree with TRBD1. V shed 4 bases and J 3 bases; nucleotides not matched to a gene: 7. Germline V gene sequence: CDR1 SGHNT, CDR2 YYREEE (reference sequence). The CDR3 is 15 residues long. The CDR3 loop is CASSVLTGGDYGYTF. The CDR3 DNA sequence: TGTGCCAGCAGCGTTTTAACAGGGGGCGACTATGGCTACACCTTC. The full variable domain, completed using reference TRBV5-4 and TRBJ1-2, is ETGVTQSPTHLIKTRGQQVTLRCSSQSGHNTVSWYQQALGQGPQFIFQYYREEENGRGNFPPRFSGLQFPNYSSELNVNALELDDSALYLCASSVLTGGDYGYTFGSGTRLTVV.

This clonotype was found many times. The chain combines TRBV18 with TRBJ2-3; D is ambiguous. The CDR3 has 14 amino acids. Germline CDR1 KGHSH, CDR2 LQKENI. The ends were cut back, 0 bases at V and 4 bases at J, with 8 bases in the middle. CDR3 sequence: CASSPPAGADTQYF. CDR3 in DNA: TGTGCCAGCTCACCACCTGCAGGCGCAGATACGCAGTATTTT.

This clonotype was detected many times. The DNA for the CDR3 is TGTGCCAGCAGCGTCGTACTCGAGGGAGAGACCCAGTACTTC. Its protein product is CASSVVLEGETQYF. V gene TRBV7-2 combines with J gene TRBJ2-5; D might be TRBD2 (5 bases). Germline CDR1 is SGHTA and CDR2 is FQGNSA. The CDR3 runs to 14 residues. The ends were cut back, 5 bases at V and 4 bases at J, with 14 bases in the middle. The full variable domain, its missing parts supplied by reference TRBV7-2 and TRBJ2-5, is GAGVSQSPSNKVTEKGKDVELRCDPISGHTALYWYRQSLGQGLEFLIYFQGNSAPDKSGLPSDRFSAERTGGSVSTLTIQRTQQEDSAVYLCASSVVLEGETQYFGPGTRLLVL.

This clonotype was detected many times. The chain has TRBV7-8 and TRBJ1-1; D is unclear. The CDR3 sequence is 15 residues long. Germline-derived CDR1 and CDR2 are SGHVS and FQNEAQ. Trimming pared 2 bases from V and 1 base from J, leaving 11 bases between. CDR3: CASSLNWPRNTEAFF. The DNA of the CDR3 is TGTGCCAGCAGCTTAAATTGGCCGCGGAACACTGAAGCTTTCTTT.

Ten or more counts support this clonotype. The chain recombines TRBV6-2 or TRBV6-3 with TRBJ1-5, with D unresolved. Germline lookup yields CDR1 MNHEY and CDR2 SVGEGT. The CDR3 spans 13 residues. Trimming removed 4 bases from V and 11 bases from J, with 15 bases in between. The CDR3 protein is CASSLRMPLSQHF. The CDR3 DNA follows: TGTGCCAGCAGTTTGCGCATGCCTTTGTCCCAGCATTTT.

The CDR3 coding sequence is TGCAGTGCTGAAGTTTGTGAGCCCCAGCATTTT. Translation gives CSAEVCEPQHF. This sequence joins TRBV20-1 and TRBJ1-5; D unresolved. The V end was cut by 5 bases, the J end by 8 bases, with 10 bases between. Per germline, CDR1 DFQATT and CDR2 SNEGSKA (reference sequence). The CDR3 has 11 amino acids.

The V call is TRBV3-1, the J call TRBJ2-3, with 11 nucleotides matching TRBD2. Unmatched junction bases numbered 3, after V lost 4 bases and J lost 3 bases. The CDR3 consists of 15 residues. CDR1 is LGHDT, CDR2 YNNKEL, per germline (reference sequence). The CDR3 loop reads CASSPGTSGTDTQYF. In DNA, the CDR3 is TGTGCCAGCAGCCCTGGGACTAGCGGTACAGATACGCAGTATTTT.

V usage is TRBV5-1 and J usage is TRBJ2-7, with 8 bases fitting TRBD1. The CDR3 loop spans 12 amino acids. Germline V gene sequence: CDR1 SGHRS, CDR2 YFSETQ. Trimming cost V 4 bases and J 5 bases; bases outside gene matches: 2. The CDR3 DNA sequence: TGCGCCAGCAGCCCACAGGGGGACGAGCAGTACTTC. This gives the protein CASSPQGDEQYF.

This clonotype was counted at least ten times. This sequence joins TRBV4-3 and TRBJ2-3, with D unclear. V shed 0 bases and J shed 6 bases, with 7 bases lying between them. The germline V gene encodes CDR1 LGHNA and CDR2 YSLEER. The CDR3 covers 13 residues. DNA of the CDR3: TGCGCCAGCAGCCAAGATGCCCCGGATACGCAGTATTTT. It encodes CASSQDAPDTQYF.

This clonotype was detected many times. The CDR3 loop is CASSPTPDFGNTIYF. DNA for the CDR3: TGTGCCAGCAGTCCTACCCCGGACTTTGGAAACACCATATATTTT. The chain employs TRBV6-5 and TRBJ1-3; D is unclear. This CDR3 is built from 15 residues. Germline CDR1 and CDR2: MNHEY and SVGAGI. V was cut by 5 bases and J by 3 bases, with 14 bases left in between.

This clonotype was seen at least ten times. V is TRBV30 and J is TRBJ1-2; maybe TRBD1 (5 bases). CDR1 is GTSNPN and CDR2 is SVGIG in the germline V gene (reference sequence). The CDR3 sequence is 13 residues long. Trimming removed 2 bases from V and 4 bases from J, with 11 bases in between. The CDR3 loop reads CAWSWQGTYGYTF. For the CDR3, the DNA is TGTGCCTGGAGTTGGCAGGGAACCTATGGCTACACCTTC. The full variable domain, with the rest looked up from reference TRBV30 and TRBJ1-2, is SQTIHQWPATLVQPVGSPLSLECTVEGTSNPNLYWYRQAAGRGLQLLFYSVGIGQISSEVPQNLSASRPQDRQFILSSKKLLLSDSGFYLCAWSWQGTYGYTFGSGTRLTVV.

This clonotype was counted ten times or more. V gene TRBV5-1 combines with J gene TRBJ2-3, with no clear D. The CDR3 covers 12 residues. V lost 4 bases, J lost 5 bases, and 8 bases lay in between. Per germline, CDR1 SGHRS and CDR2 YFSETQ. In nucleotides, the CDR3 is TGCGCCAGCAGCCTTTCCAGAGATACGCAGTATTTT. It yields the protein CASSLSRDTQYF.

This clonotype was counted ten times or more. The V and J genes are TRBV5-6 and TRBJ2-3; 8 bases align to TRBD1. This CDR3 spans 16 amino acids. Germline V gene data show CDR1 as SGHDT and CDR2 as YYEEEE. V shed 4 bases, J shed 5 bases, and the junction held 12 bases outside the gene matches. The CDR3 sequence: CASSTDRGPRQDTQYF. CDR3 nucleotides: TGTGCCAGCAGCACCGACAGGGGTCCTCGACAAGATACGCAGTATTTT. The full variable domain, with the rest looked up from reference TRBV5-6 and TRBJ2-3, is DAGVTQSPTHLIKTRGQQVTLRCSPKSGHDTVSWYQQALGQGPQFIFQYYEEEERQRGNFPDRFSGHQFPNYSSELNVNALLLGDSALYLCASSTDRGPRQDTQYFGPGTRLTVL.